This T cell receptor (beta chain) appears in the sequencing data of a study of T cell repertoires in cytomegalovirus infection. Study in general: Through public TCR beta signatures, both CMV infection and matching HLA type were indicated.

This clonotype was found many times. The antigen is not known. The CDR3 runs to 16 residues. Germline-derived CDR1 and CDR2 are LGHDT and YNNKEL (reference sequence). V was pared by 4 bases and J by 4 bases, with 6 bases of the junction left unmatched. TCRdb ran MiXCR on the reads and lists one entry per CDR3 protein. The sample has 350,000 to 500,000 distinct CDR3 sequences, roughly 30% seen once. Study results and caveats: Cumulative frequency of public TCR beta families picked out carriers of CMV plus the relevant HLA. The study found HLA-C-restricted CMV-specific TCR beta clonotypes dominating the ex vivo response.

The sequencing input was PBMCs. This TCR was recovered from a human donor in good health (CMV status not recorded). Some clones in this sample may be carry-over from other donors' samples. The chain has TRBV3-1 and TRBJ2-2, with TRBD2 matching over 10 bases. CDR3 in amino acids: CASSPWTSGSTGELFF. Written as DNA, the CDR3 is TGTGCCAGCAGCCCGTGGACTAGCGGAAGCACCGGGGAGCTGTTTTTT.